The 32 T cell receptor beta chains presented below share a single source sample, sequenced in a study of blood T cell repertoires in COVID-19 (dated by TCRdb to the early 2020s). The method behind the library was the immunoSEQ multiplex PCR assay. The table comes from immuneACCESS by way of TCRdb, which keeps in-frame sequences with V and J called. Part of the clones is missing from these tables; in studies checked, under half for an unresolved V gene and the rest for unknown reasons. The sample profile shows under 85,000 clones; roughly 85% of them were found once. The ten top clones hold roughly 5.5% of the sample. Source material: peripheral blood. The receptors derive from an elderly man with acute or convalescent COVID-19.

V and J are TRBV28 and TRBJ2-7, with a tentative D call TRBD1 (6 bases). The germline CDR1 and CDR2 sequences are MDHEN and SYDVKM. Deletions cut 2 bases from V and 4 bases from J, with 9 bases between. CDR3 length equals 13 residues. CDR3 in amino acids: CASSLRQVYEQYF. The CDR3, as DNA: TGTGCCAGCAGTTTAAGACAGGTTTACGAGCAGTACTTC.

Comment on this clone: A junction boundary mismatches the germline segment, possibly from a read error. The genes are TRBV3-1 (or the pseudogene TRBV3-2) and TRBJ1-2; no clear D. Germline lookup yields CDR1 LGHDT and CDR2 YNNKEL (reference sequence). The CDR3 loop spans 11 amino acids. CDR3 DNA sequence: TGTGCCAGCAGCCAAGATAGTAGACACCTCTTC. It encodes CASSQDSRHLF.

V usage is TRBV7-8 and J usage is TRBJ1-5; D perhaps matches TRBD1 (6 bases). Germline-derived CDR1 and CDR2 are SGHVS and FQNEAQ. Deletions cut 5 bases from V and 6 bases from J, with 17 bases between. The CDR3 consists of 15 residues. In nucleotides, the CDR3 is TGTGCCAGCAGCCCCGTCGGGGGGGCTGGTCAGCCCCAGCATTTT. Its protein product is CASSPVGGAGQPQHF.

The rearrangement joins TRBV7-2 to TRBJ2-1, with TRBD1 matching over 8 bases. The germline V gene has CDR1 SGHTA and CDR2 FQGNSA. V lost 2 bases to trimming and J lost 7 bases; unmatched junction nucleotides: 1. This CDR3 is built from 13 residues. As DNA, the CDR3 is TGTGCCAGCAGCTTAACAGGGGGGAATGAGCAGTTCTTC. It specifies CASSLTGGNEQFF.

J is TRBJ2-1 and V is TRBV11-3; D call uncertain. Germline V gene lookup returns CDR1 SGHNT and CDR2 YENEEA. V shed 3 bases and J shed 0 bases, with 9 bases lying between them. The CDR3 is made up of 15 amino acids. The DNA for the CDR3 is TGTGCCAGCAGCTTCGGAGATACCTCCTACAATGAGCAGTTCTTC. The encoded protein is CASSFGDTSYNEQFF.

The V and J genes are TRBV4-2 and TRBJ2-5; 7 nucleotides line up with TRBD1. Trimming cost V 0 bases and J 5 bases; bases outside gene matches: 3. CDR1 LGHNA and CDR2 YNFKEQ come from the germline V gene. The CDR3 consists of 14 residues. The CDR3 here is CASSQDGRGETQYF. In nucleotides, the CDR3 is TGTGCCAGCAGCCAAGATGGCAGGGGGGAGACCCAGTACTTC.

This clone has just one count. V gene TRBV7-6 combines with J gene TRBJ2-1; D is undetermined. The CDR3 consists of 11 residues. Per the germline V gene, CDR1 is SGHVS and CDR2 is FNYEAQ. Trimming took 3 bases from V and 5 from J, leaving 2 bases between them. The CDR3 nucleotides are TGTGCCAGCAGCTTCGACAATGAGCAGTTCTTC. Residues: CASSFDNEQFF. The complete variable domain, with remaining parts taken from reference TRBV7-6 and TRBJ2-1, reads GAGVSQSPRYKVTKRGQDVALRCDPISGHVSLYWYRQALGQGPEFLTYFNYEAQQDKSGLPNDRFSAERPEGSISTLTIQRTEQRDSAMYRCASSFDNEQFFGPGTRLTVL.

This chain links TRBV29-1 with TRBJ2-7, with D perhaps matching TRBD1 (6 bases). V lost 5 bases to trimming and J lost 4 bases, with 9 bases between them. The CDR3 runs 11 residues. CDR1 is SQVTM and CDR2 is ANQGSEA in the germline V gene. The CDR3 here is CSVRDKYEQYF. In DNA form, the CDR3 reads TGCAGCGTTAGGGACAAATACGAGCAGTACTTC.

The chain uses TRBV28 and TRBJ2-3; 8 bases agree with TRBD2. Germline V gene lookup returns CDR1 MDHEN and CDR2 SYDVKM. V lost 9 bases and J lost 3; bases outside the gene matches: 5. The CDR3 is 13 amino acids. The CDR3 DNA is TGTGCCAGTAGCGGGGTGGTGACAGATACGCAGTATTTT. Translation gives CASSGVVTDTQYF.

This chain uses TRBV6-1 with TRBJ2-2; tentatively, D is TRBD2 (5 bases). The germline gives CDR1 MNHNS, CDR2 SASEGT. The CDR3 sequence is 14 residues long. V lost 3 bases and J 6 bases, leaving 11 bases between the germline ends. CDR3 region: CASSDTSVAGELFF. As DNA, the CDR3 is TGTGCCAGCAGTGATACTAGTGTGGCCGGGGAGCTGTTTTTT.

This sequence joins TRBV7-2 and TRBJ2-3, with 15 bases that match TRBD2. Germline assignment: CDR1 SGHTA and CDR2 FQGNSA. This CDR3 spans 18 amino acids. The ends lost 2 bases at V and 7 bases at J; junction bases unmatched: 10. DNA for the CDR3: TGTGCCAGCAGCTTAACTCGGACTAGCGGGAGGGCCGGCCATACGCAGTATTTT. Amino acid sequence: CASSLTRTSGRAGHTQYF.

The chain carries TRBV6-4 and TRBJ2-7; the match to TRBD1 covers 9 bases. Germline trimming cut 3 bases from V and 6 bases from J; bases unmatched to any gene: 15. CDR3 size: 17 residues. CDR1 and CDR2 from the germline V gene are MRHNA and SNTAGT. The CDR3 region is CASSDTGGAVRPTEQYF. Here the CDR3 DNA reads TGTGCCAGCAGTGATACAGGGGGCGCAGTTCGGCCAACCGAGCAGTACTTC.

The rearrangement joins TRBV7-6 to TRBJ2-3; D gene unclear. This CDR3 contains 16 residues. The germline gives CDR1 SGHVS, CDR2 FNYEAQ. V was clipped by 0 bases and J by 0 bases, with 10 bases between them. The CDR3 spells CASSLAAASSTDTQYF. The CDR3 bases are TGTGCCAGCAGCTTAGCGGCTGCCTCTAGCACAGATACGCAGTATTTT.

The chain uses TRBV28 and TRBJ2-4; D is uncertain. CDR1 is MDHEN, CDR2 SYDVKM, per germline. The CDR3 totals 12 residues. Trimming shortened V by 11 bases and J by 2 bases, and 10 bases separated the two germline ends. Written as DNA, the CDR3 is TGTGCCTCCCGCCAGACCAAAAACATTCAGTACTTC. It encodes CASRQTKNIQYF.

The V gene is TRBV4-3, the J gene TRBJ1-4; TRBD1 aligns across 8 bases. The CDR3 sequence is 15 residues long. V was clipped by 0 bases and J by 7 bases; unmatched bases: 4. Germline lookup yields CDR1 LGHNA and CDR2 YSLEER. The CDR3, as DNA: TGCGCCAGCAGCCAAGAATGGGACAGGAGTGAAAAACTGTTTTTT. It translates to CASSQEWDRSEKLFF.

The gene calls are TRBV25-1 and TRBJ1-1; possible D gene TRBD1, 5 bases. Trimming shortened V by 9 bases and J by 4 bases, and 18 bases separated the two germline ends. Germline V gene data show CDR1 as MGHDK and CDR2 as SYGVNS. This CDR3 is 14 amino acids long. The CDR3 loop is CASPSRGARTEAFF. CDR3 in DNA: TGTGCCAGTCCTTCCCGCGGGGCACGCACTGAAGCTTTCTTT.

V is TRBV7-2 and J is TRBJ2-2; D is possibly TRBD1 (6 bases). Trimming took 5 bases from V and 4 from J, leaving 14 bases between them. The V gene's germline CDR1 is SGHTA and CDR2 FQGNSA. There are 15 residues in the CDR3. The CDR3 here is CASSQNRVSTGELFF. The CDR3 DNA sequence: TGTGCCAGCAGCCAAAACAGGGTGTCCACCGGGGAGCTGTTTTTT.

CDR3 protein: CASSDSRRAANPYGYTF. CDR3 DNA sequence: TGTGCCAGCAGTGACTCGAGGAGGGCGGCGAACCCCTATGGCTACACCTTC. This chain connects TRBV6-4 to TRBJ1-2; D ambiguous. The CDR3 is made up of 17 amino acids. Trimming left V 0 bases short and J 4 bases short, with 18 bases between. Germline lookup yields CDR1 MRHNA and CDR2 SNTAGT.

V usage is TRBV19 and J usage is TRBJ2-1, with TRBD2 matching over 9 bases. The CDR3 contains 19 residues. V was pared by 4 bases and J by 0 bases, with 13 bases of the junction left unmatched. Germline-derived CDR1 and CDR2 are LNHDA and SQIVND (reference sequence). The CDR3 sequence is CASSRLAGDQGGSYNEQFF. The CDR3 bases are TGTGCCAGTAGTAGGTTAGCGGGAGATCAGGGGGGCTCCTACAATGAGCAGTTCTTC.

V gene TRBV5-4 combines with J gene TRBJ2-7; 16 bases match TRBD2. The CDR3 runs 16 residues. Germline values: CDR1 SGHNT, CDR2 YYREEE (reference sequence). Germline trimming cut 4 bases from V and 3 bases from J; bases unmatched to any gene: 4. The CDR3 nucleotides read TGTGCCAGCAGCCGGGGACTAGCGGGAGGGTTCTACGAGCAGTACTTC. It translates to CASSRGLAGGFYEQYF.

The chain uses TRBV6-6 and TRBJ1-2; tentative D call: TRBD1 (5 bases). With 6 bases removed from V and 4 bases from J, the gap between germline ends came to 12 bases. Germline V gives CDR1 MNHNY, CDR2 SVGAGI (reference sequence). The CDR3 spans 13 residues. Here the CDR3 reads CASRPRAGYGYTF. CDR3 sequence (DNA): TGTGCCAGCAGACCCAGGGCTGGCTATGGCTACACCTTC.

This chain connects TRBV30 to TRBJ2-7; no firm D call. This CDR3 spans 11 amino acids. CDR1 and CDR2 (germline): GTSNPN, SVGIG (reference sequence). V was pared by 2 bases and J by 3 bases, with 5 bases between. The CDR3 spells CAWSPLYEQYF. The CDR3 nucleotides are TGTGCCTGGAGTCCTCTCTACGAGCAGTACTTC.

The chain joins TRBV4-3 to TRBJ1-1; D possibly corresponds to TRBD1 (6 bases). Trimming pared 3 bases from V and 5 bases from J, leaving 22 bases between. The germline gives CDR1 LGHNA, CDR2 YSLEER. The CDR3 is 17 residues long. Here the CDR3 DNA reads TGCGCCAGCAGCCATCACGCCCAGGGGCTCCTGGTAACTGAAGCTTTCTTT. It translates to CASSHHAQGLLVTEAFF.

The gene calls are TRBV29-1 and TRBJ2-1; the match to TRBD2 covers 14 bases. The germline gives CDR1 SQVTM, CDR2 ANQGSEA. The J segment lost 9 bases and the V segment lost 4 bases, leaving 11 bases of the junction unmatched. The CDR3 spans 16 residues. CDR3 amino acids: CSVGLAGGQRDSEQFF. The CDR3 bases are TGCAGCGTTGGACTAGCGGGGGGGCAACGAGATAGTGAGCAGTTCTTC.

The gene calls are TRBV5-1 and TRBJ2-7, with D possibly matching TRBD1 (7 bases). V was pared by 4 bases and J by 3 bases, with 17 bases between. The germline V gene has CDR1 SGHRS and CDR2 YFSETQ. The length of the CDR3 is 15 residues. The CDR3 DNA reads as TGCGCCAGCAGCGGCGGGACAGCTATATTCTACGAGCAGTACTTC. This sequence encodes CASSGGTAIFYEQYF.

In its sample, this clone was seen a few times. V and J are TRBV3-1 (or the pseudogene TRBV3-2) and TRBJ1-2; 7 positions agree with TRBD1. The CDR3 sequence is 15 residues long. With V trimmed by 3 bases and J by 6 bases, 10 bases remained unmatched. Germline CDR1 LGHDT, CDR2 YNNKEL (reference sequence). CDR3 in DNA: TGTGCCAGCAGCCATCCCCCAGGGGGAAGCCATGGCTACACCTTC. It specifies CASSHPPGGSHGYTF.

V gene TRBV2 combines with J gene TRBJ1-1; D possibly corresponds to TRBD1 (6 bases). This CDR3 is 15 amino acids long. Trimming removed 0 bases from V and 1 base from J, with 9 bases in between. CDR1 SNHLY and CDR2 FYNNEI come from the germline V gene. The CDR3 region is CASSEAKTGNTEAFF. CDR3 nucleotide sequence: TGTGCCAGCAGTGAAGCGAAGACAGGGAACACTGAAGCTTTCTTT.

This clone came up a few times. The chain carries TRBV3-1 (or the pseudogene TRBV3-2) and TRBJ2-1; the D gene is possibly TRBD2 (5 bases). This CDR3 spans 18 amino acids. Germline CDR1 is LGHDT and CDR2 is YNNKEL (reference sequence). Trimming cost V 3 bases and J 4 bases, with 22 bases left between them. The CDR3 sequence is CASSHGWAPYGVYNEQFF. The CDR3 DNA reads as TGTGCCAGCAGCCACGGATGGGCGCCCTACGGGGTATACAATGAGCAGTTCTTC.

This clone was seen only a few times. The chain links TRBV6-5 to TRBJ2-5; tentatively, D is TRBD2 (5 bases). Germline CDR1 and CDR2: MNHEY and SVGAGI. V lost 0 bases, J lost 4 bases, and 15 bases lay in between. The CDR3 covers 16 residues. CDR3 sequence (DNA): TGTGCCAGCAGTTACTCGAGCCCACGCGGAGGAGAGACCCAGTACTTC. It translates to CASSYSSPRGGETQYF.

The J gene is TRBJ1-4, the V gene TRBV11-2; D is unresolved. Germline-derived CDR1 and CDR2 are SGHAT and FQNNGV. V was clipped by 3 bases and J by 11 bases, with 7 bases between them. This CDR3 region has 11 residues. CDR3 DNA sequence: TGTGCCAGCAGCTTTGCCGGGAAACTGTTTTTT. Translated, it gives CASSFAGKLFF.

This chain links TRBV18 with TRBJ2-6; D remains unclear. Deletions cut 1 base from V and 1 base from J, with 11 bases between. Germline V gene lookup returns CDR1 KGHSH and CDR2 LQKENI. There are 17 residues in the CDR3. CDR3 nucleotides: TGTGCCAGCTCACCACGGTCAGTTACATCTGGGGCCAACGTCCTGACTTTC. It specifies CASSPRSVTSGANVLTF.

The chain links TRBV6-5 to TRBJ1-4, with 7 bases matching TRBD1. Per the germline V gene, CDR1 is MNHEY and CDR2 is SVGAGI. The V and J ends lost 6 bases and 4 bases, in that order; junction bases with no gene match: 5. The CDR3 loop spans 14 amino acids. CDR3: CASSWDRRNEKLFF. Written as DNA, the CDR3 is TGTGCCAGCAGCTGGGACAGACGTAATGAAAAACTGTTTTTT.